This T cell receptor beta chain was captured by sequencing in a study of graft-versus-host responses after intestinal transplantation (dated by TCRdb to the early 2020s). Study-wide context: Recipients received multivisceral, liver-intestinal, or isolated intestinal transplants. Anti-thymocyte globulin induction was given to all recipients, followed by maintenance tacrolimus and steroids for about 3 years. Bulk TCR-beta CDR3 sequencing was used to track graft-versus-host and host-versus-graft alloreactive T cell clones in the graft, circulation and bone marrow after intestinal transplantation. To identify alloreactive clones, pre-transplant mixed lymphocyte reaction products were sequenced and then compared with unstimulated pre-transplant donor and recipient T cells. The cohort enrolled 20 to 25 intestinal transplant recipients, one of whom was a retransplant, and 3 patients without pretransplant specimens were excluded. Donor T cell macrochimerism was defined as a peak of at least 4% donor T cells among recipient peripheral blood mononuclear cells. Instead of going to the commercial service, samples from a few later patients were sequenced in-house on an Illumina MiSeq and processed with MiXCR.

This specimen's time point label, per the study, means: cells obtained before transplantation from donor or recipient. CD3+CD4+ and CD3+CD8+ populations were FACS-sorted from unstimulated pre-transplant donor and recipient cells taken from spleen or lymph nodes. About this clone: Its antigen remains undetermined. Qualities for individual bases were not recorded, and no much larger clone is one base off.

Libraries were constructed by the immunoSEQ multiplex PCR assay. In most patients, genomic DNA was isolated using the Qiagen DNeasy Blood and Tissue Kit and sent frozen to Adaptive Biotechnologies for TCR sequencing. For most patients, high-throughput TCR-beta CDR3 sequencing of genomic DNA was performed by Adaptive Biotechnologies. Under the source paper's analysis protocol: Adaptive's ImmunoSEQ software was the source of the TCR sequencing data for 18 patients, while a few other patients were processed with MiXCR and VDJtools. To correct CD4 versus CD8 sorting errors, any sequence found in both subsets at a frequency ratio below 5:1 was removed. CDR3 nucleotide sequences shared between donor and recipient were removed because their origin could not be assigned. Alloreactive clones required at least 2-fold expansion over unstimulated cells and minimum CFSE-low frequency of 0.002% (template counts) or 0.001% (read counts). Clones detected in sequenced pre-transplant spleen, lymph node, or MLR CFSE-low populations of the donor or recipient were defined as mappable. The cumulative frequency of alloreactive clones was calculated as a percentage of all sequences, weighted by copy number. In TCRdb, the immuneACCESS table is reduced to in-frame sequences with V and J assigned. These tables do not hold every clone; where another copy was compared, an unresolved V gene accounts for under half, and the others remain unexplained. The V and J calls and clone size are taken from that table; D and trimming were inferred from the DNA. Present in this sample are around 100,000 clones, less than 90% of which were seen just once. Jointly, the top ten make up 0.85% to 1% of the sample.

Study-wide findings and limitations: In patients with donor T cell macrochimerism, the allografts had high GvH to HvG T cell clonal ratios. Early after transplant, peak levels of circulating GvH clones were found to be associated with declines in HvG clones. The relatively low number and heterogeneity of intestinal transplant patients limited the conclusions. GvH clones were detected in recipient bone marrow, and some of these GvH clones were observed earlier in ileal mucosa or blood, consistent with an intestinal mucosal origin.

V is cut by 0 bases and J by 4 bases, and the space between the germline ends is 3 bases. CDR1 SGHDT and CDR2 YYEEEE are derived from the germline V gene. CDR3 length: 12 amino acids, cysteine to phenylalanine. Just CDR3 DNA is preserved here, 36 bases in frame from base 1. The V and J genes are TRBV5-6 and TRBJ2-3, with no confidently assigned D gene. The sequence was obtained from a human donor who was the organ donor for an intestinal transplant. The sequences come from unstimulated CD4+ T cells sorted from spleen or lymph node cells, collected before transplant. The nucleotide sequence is TGTGCCAGCAGCTTGGTTTCAGATACGCAGTATTTT. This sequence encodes CASSLVSDTQYF.